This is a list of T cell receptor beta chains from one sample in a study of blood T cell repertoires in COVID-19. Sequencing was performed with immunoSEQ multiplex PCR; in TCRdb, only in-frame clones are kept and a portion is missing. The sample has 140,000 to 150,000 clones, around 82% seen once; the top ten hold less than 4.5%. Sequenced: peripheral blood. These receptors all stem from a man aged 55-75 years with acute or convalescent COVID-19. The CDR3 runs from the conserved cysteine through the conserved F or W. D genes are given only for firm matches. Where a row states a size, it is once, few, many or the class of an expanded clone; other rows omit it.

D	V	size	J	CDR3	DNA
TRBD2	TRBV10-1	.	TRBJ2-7	CASSEVGGYEQYF	TGCGCCAGCAGTGAGGTGGGGGGGTACGAGCAGTACTTC
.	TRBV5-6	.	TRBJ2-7	CASSRERRLEQYF	TGTGCCAGCAGCAGAGAAAGGCGGCTCGAGCAGTACTTC
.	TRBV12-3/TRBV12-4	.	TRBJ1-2	CASSRTGLNGYTF	TGTGCCAGCAGTCGCACAGGGTTGAATGGCTACACCTTC
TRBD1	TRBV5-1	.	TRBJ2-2	CASSYETGSTGELFF	TGCGCCAGCAGCTACGAGACAGGGTCCACCGGGGAGCTGTTTTTT
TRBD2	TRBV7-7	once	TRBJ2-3	CASSTLTSTTDTQYF	TGTGCCAGCAGCACCCTGACTAGCACAACAGATACGCAGTATTTT
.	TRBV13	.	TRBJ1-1	CASSLGAAMNTEAFF	TGTGCCAGCAGCCTGGGGGCCGCCATGAACACTGAAGCTTTCTTT
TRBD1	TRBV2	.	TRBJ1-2	CASSVRQGARGYTF	TGTGCCAGCAGTGTGCGACAGGGGGCGCGAGGCTACACCTTC
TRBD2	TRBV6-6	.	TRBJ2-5	CASVGLAGYPRETQYF	TGTGCCAGCGTGGGACTAGCGGGATACCCACGGGAGACCCAGTACTTC
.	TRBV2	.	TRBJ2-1	CASSVVGGSVEQFF	TGTGCCAGTAGTGTAGTAGGGGGTAGTGTTGAGCAGTTCTTC
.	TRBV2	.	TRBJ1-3	CASSEQGNTIYF	TGTGCCAGCAGTGAGCAGGGAAACACCATATATTTT
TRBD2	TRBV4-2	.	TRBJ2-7	CASSYGLGVYEQYF	TGTGCCAGCAGCTATGGACTAGGGGTATACGAGCAGTACTTC
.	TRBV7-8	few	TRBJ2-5	CASSLALQGKETQYF	TGTGCCAGCAGCTTAGCGCTGCAGGGAAAAGAGACCCAGTACTTC
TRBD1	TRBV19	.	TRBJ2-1	CASSILGTASYNEQFF	TGTGCCAGTAGTATATTGGGGACAGCGTCCTACAATGAGCAGTTCTTC
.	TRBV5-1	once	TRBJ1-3	CASRSSGNTIYF	TGCGCCAGCAGGAGCTCTGGAAACACCATATATTTT
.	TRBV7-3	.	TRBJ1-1	CASSLIGGNTEAFF	TGTGCCAGCAGCTTAATAGGGGGGAACACTGAAGCTTTCTTT
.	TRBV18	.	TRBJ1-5	CASSPRVDQPQHF	TGTGCCAGCTCACCCAGGGTCGATCAGCCCCAGCATTTT
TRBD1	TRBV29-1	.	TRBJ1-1	CSVPGQENTEAFF	TGCAGCGTACCGGGACAGGAGAACACTGAAGCTTTCTTT
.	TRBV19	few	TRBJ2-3	CASSFFPDSPEDTQYF	TGTGCCAGTAGTTTTTTTCCCGACTCCCCGGAGGATACGCAGTATTTT
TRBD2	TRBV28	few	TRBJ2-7	CASRPGLAYEQYF	TGTGCCAGCAGACCGGGACTAGCCTACGAGCAGTACTTC
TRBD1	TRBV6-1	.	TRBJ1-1	CASSAAGTGVFTEAFF	TGTGCCAGCAGTGCCGCCGGGACAGGGGTTTTCACTGAAGCTTTCTTT
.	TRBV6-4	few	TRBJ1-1	CASRAEGGTEAFF	TGTGCCAGCAGAGCCGAGGGCGGGACTGAAGCTTTCTTT
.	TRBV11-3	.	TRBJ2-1	CASSLVATGSYNEQFF	TGTGCCAGCAGCTTAGTGGCTACGGGGAGTTACAATGAGCAGTTCTTC
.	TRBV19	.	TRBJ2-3	CASRLTGGTDTQYF	TGTGCCAGTAGGCTGACAGGTGGTACGGATACGCAGTATTTT
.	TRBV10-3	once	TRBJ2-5	CAIRSGQGQETQYF	TGTGCCATCAGGTCCGGCCAGGGGCAAGAGACCCAGTACTTC
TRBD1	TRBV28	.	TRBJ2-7	CASNPTGSTYEQYF	TGTGCCAGCAATCCGACAGGGAGTACCTACGAGCAGTACTTC
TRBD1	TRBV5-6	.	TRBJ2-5	CASSTGTGEETQYF	TGTGCCAGCAGCACCGGGACAGGGGAGGAGACCCAGTACTTC
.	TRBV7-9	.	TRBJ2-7	CASSTAVAYEQYF	TGTGCCAGCAGCACCGCGGTGGCCTACGAGCAGTACTTC
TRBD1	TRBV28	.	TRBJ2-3	CASRLQGADTQYF	TGTGCCAGCAGATTACAGGGGGCAGATACGCAGTATTTT
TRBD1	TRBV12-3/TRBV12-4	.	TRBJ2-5	CASSLGQMETQYF	TGTGCCAGCAGTTTGGGACAGATGGAGACCCAGTACTTC
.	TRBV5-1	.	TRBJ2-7	CASSLGTHYEQYF	TGCGCCAGCAGCTTGGGGACACACTACGAGCAGTACTTC
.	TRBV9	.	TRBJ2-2	CASSVGPTGELFF	TGTGCCAGCAGCGTGGGCCCTACCGGGGAGCTGTTTTTT
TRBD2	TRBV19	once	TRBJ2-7	CASSSPASGRNEQYF	TGTGCCAGTAGTAGCCCGGCTAGCGGGAGGAACGAGCAGTACTTC
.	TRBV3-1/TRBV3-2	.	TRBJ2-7	CASSQSSTSGYEQYF	TGTGCCAGCAGCCAGAGTAGTACCTCAGGATACGAGCAGTACTTC
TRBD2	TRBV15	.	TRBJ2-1	CATSIETSRAQFF	TGTGCCACCAGCATAGAGACTAGCCGGGCGCAGTTCTTC
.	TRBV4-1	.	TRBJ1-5	CASSQVIAMVRYGTSRQPQHF	TGCGCCAGCAGCCAAGTAATCGCTATGGTCCGGTACGGGACATCGCGGCAGCCCCAGCATTTT
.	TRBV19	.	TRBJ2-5	CASNSPGQGQETQYF	TGTGCCAGTAACTCCCCCGGCCAGGGTCAAGAGACCCAGTACTTC
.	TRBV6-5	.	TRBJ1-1	CASSQIYRAAEAFF	TGTGCCAGCAGCCAAATTTACAGGGCCGCTGAAGCTTTCTTT
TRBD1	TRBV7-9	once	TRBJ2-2	CASSPGQLTGELFF	TGTGCCAGCAGTCCGGGACAGCTCACCGGGGAGCTGTTTTTT
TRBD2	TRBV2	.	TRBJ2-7	CASMQGTSGRRFYEQYF	TGTGCCAGCATGCAAGGGACTAGCGGGAGACGATTCTACGAGCAGTACTTC
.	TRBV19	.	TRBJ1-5	CATAGTSSQPQHF	TGTGCCACCGCGGGGACGTCCAGTCAGCCCCAGCATTTT
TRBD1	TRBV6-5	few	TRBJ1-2	CASSYVRGHSNYGYTF	TGTGCCAGCAGTTACGTCAGGGGGCATTCTAACTATGGCTACACCTTC
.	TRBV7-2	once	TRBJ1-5	CASSSRGGNQPQHF	TGTGCCAGCAGCTCCAGGGGTGGCAATCAGCCCCAGCATTTT
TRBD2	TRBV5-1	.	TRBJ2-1	CASSPGLAGADEQFF	TGCGCCAGCAGCCCGGGACTAGCGGGAGCCGATGAGCAGTTCTTC
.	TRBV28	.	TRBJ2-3	CASSLAGSFADTQYF	TGTGCCAGCAGTTTGGCAGGGTCTTTCGCAGATACGCAGTATTTT
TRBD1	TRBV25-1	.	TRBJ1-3	CASSEDRVISGNTIYF	TGTGCCAGCAGTGAAGACAGGGTAATCTCTGGAAACACCATATATTTT
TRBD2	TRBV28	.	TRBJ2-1	CASSQLAGGYNEQFF	TGTGCCAGCAGTCAATTAGCGGGAGGGTACAATGAGCAGTTCTTC